This T cell receptor beta chain comes out of a study of cytomegalovirus exposure and HLA in healthy donors. Concerning this clone: Its target is not known.

The CDR3 has 14 amino acids. Trimming shortened V by 2 bases and J by 1 base, and 8 bases separated the two germline ends. Germline loops: CDR1 MNHNS, CDR2 SASEGT. 13 Jbeta primers and 60 Vbeta primers were used for the PCR. Profiled with immunoSEQ multiplex PCR; TCRdb holds only in-frame clones, not every one. The table lists roughly 120,000 clones, 80% to 85% of them singletons, with roughly 3.9% in the top ten. General study points: A later analysis linked a missense DCLRE1C variant to TCR beta V- and J-gene trimming.

The sample was PBMCs. The sequence derives from a woman aged 30 to 39 in good health and CMV-seronegative. V is TRBV6-1 and J is TRBJ1-1; D might be TRBD1 (6 bases). The DNA for the CDR3 is TGTGCCAGCAGTGAACCGACAGGGAACACTGAAGCTTTCTTT. Translation gives CASSEPTGNTEAFF.